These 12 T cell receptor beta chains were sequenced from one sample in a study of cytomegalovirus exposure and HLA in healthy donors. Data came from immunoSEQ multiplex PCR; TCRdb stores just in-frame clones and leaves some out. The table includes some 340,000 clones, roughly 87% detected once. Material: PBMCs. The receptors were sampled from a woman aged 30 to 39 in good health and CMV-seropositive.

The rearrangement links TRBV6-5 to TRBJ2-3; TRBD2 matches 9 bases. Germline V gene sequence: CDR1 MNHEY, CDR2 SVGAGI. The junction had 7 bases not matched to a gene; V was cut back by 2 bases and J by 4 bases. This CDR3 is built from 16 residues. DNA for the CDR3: TGTGCCAGCAGTTACGGTAGCGGGAGAGCGGCAGATACGCAGTATTTT. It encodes CASSYGSGRAADTQYF.

The CDR3 region is CASSTGTNPSYNEQFF. CDR3 DNA sequence: TGTGCCAGTAGTACGGGGACAAATCCATCCTACAATGAGCAGTTCTTC. The chain has TRBV19 and TRBJ2-1, with D maybe TRBD1 (6 bases). The CDR3 consists of 16 residues. Germline values: CDR1 LNHDA, CDR2 SQIVND (reference sequence). V shed 4 bases and J shed 1 base, with 14 bases lying between them. The full variable domain, completed using reference TRBV19 and TRBJ2-1, is DGGITQSPKYLFRKEGQNVTLSCEQNLNHDAMYWYRQDPGQGLRLIYYSQIVNDFQKGDIAEGYSVSREKKESFPLTVTSAQKNPTAFYLCASSTGTNPSYNEQFFGPGTRLTVL.

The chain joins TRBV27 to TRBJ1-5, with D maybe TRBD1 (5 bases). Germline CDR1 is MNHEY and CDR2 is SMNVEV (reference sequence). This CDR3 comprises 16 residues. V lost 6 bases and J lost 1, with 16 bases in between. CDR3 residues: CASRRDSIASNQPQHF. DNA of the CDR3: TGTGCCAGCAGGCGAGACAGCATTGCAAGCAATCAGCCCCAGCATTTT.

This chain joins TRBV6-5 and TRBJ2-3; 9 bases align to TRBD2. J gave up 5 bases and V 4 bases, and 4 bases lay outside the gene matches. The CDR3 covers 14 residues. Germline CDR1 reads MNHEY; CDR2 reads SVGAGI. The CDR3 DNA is TGTGCCAGCAGTTTTAGCGGGAGACAAGATACGCAGTATTTT. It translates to CASSFSGRQDTQYF.

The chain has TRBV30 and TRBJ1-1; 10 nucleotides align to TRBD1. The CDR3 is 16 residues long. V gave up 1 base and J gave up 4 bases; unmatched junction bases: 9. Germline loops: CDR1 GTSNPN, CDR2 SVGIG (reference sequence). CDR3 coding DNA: TGTGCCTGGAGTGCAAAGGGGACAGGGGTCGGCACTGAAGCTTTCTTT. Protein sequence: CAWSAKGTGVGTEAFF.

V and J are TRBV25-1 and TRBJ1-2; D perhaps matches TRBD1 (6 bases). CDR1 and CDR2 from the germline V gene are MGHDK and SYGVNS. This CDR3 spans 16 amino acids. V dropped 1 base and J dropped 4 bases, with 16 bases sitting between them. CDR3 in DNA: TGTGCCAGCAGTGAATCGTGGGCAGGGGATGTCTATGGCTACACCTTC. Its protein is CASSESWAGDVYGYTF.

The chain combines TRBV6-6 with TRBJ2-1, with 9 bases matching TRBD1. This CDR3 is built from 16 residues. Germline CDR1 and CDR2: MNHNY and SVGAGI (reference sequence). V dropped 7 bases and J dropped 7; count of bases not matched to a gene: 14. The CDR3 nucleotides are TGTGCCAGCATTCCACCAGCCGGGACAGGGATAAATGAGCAGTTCTTC. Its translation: CASIPPAGTGINEQFF.

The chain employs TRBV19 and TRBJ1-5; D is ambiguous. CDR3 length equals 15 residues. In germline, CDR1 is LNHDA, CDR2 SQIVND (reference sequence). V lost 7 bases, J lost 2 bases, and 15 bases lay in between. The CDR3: CASTATSQRNQPQHF. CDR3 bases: TGTGCCAGTACTGCGACCTCACAGCGCAATCAGCCCCAGCATTTT.

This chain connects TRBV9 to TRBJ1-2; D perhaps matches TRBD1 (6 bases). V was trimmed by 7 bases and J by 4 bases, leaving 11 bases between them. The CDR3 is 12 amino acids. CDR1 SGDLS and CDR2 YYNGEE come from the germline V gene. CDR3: CASEDRLYGYTF. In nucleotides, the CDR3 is TGTGCCAGCGAGGACAGACTCTATGGCTACACCTTC.

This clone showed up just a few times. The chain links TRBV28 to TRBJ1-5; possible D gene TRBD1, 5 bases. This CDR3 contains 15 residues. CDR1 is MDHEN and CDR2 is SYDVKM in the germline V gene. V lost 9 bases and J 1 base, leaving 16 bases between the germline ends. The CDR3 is CASRFGWDSNQPQHF. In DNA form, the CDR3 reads TGTGCCAGTCGCTTCGGGTGGGACAGCAATCAGCCCCAGCATTTT.

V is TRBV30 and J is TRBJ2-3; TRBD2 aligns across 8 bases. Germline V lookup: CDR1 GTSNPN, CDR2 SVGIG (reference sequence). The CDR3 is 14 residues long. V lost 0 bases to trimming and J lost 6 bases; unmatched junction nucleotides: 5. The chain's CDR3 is CAWSVTGGLDTQYF. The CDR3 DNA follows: TGTGCCTGGAGTGTCACGGGAGGGCTGGATACGCAGTATTTT.

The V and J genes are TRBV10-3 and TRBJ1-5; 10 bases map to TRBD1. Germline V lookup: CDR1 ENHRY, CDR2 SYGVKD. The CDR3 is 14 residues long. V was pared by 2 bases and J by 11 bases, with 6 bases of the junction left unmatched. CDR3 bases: TGTGCCATCAGTGAGGGACAGGGGGATTGGGCCCAGCATTTT. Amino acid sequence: CAISEGQGDWAQHF.